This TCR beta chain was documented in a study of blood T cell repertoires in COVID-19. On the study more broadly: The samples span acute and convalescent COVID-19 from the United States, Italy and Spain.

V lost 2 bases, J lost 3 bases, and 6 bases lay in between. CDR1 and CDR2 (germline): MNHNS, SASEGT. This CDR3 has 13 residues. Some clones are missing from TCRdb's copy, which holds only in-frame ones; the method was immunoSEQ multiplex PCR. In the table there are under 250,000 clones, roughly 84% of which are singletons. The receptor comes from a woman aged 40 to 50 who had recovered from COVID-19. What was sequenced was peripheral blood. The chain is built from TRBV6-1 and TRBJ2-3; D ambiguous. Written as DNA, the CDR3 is TGTGCCAGCAGTGAAATGTCGACAGATACGCAGTATTTT. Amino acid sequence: CASSEMSTDTQYF.